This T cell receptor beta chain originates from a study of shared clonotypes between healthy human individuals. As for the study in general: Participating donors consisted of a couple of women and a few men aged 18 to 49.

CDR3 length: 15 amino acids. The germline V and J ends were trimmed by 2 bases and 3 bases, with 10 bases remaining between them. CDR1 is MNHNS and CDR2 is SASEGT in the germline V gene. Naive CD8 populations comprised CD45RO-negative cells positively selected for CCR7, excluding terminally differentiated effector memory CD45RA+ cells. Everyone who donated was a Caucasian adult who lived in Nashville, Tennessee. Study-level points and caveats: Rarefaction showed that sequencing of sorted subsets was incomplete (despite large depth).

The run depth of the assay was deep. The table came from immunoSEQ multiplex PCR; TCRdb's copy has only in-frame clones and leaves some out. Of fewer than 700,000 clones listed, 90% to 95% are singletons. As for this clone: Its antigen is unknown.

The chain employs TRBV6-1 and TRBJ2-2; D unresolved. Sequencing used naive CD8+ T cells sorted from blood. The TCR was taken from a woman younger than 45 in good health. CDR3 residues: CASSEFQYYTGELFF. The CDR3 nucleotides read TGTGCCAGCAGTGAATTTCAGTACTACACCGGGGAGCTGTTTTTT.